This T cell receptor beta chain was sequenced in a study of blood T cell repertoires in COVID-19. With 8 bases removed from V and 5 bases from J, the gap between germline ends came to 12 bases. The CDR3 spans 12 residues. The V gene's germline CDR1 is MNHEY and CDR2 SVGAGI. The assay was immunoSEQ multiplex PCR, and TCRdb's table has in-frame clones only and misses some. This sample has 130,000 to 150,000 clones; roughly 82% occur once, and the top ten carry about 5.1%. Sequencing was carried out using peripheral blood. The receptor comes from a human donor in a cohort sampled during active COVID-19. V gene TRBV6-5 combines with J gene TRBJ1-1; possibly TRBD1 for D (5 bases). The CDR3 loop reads CASGRTYTEAFF. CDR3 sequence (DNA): TGTGCCAGCGGCCGGACATATACTGAAGCTTTCTTT.